These T cell receptor beta chains were read from a single sample in a study of shared clonotypes between healthy human individuals. Profiled with immunoSEQ multiplex PCR; TCRdb holds only in-frame clones, not every one. The sample includes some 2,000,000 clones, about 95% of them seen just once. The material sequenced was naive CD8+ T cells sorted from blood. The receptors come from a young man in good health. Both conserved end residues are part of each CDR3. Fields, in order: CDR3 length, J gene, clone size, D gene, V gene, CDR3 DNA, CDR3 protein. The D gene is left open where the match is weak. A row's size may be missing; if present it is once, few, many or a size class.

13	TRBJ1-5	-	TRBD1	TRBV9	TGTGCCAGCAGCGTGCAGGGGGGCCAGCCCCAGCATTTT	CASSVQGGQPQHF
14	TRBJ2-1	-	-	TRBV27	TGTGCCAGCAGTCCCCTCGGTAGGGAGAATGAGCAGTTCTTC	CASSPLGRENEQFF
16	TRBJ2-7	-	TRBD1	TRBV18	TGTGCCAGCTCACCACCGGGACAGGGAGCGGGTCCCGAGCAGTACTTC	CASSPPGQGAGPEQYF
15	TRBJ2-1	-	TRBD2	TRBV30	TGTGCCTGGAGTACTAGCGGGGGAACTGGGGATGAGCAGTTCTTC	CAWSTSGGTGDEQFF
13	TRBJ2-3	-	-	TRBV4-1	TGCGCCAGCAGCCAACCGGGGACAGATACGCAGTATTTT	CASSQPGTDTQYF
16	TRBJ1-1	-	TRBD1	TRBV10-1	TGCGCCAGCAGCGCCAACAGGGGGATCCTGAACACTGAAGCTTTCTTT	CASSANRGILNTEAFF
16	TRBJ2-2	-	-	TRBV4-3	TGCGCCAGCAGCCAAGAGTTCAGGGAAGGGACCGGGGAGCTGTTTTTT	CASSQEFREGTGELFF
15	TRBJ1-5	-	TRBD1	TRBV28	TGTGCCAGCAGCTCGGGACAGGGGTGGAATCAGCCCCAGCATTTT	CASSSGQGWNQPQHF
12	TRBJ1-2	-	-	TRBV7-9	TGTGCCAGCAGCTTGGGCAGGACTGGCTACACCTTC	CASSLGRTGYTF
17	TRBJ2-2	-	-	TRBV9	TGTGCCAGCAGCGCCGAAGGGGCCTTTACTATTAGCGGGGAGCTGTTTTTT	CASSAEGAFTISGELFF
12	TRBJ2-2	-	-	TRBV12-5	TGTGCTAGTGCCGAAGGATCCGGGGAGCTGTTTTTT	CASAEGSGELFF
14	TRBJ1-6	-	-	TRBV27	TGTGCCAGCGGAAAGCGGACTGATAATTCACCCCTCCACTTT	CASGKRTDNSPLHF
17	TRBJ2-7	-	TRBD1	TRBV9	TGTGCCAGCAGCGCCCACGTGACCGGGACAGGGCCCTACGAGCAGTACTTC	CASSAHVTGTGPYEQYF
13	TRBJ1-5	-	-	TRBV13	TGTGCCAGCAGCTTATATGGCGATCAGCCCCAGCATTTT	CASSLYGDQPQHF
15	TRBJ2-7	-	-	TRBV4-1	TGCGCCAGCAGCCAAGGGGTCGTGGTGGGCCACGAGCAGTACTTC	CASSQGVVVGHEQYF
17	TRBJ2-7	-	-	TRBV5-8	TGTGCCAGCAGCTCCCACTATGACGCGGGGTTGACTGGAGAGCAGTACTTC	CASSSHYDAGLTGEQYF
17	TRBJ2-2	-	TRBD2	TRBV11-2	TGTGCCAGCAGCTTAGATCTGGCTAGCGGGCCCACCGGGGAGCTGTTTTTT	CASSLDLASGPTGELFF
14	TRBJ2-2	-	-	TRBV7-9	TGTGCCAGCAGCTTAGCGCGGGGCACCGGGGAGCTGTTTTTT	CASSLARGTGELFF
15	TRBJ1-5	-	-	TRBV7-9	TGTGCCAGCAGCCCCTCCGGGGGCCCCAATCAGCCCCAGCATTTT	CASSPSGGPNQPQHF
16	TRBJ2-7	-	TRBD2	TRBV6-6	TGTGCCAGCAGTTACCTCTCTAGCGGGAGGGAATACGAGCAGTACTTC	CASSYLSSGREYEQYF
14	TRBJ2-5	-	TRBD1	TRBV9	TGTGCCAGCAGCGTGGGCACAGGGGAAGAGACCCAGTACTTC	CASSVGTGEETQYF
14	TRBJ1-3	-	-	TRBV5-4	TGTGCCAGCAGCTTACAGGGAGCTGGAAACACCATATATTTT	CASSLQGAGNTIYF
13	TRBJ1-1	-	-	TRBV9	TGTGCCAGCAGCGTAGGTAGCGACACTGAAGCTTTCTTT	CASSVGSDTEAFF
13	TRBJ2-7	-	-	TRBV30	TGTGCCTGGAGTGTCCCCCTATTGGGCGAGCAGTACTTC	CAWSVPLLGEQYF
15	TRBJ1-1	-	-	TRBV7-9	TGTGCCAGCAGCTTGGCCCTGGGGGGCCAGCCTGAAGCTTTCTTT	CASSLALGGQPEAFF
14	TRBJ2-1	-	TRBD1	TRBV15	TGTGCCACCAGCCCCGGGACAGGGAACAATGAGCAGTTCTTC	CATSPGTGNNEQFF
15	TRBJ2-1	-	TRBD2	TRBV7-7	TGTGCTAGCAGCTTAGGAGCGGGAGGGTACAATGAGCAGTTCTTC	CASSLGAGGYNEQFF
12	TRBJ2-7	once	TRBD2	TRBV5-1	TGCGCCAGCACCGGGGGGGGCGCCGAGCAGTACTTC	CASTGGGAEQYF
15	TRBJ2-1	-	TRBD1	TRBV11-3	TGTGCCAGCAGCCACCCCGGGACAGGGGTCGATGAGCAGTTCTTC	CASSHPGTGVDEQFF
14	TRBJ2-1	-	TRBD2	TRBV6-5	TGTGCCAGCAGTTACTCGGGAGGGGACTATGAGCAGTTCTTC	CASSYSGGDYEQFF